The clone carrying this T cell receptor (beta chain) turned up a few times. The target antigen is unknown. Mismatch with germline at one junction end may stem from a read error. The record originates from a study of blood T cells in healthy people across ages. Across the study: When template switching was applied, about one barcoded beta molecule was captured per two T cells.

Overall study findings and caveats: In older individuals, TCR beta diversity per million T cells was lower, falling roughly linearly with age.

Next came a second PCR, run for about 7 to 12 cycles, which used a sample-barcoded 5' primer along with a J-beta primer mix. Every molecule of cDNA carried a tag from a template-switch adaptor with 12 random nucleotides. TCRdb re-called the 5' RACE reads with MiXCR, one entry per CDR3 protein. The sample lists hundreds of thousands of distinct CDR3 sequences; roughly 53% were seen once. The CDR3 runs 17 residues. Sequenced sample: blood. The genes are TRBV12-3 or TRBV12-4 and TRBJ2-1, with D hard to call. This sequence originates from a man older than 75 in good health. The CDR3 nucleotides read TGCGCCAGCAGTTTAAGGCTTGGAGTCTTATCCTACAATGAGCAGTTCTTC. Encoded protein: CASSLRLGVLSYNEQFF.